The rows below give T cell receptor beta chains drawn from one sample of a study of blood T cell repertoires in COVID-19. Profiled with immunoSEQ multiplex PCR; TCRdb holds only in-frame clones, not every one. This sample yields around 65,000 clones, of which more than 65% are seen a single time; roughly 21% belongs to the top ten. Sequenced sample: peripheral blood. Source of these receptors: a woman older than 75 with active or convalescent COVID-19. The CDR3 runs from the conserved cysteine through the conserved F or W. Fields, in order: J gene, clone size, D gene, V gene, CDR3 DNA, CDR3 protein. The D gene is left open where the match is weak. Clone size, where shown, is once, few, many, or a class for clones that have expanded.

>TRBJ1-4|NA|TRBD1|TRBV5-5
TGTGCCAGCAGCCCGGGACAGGGTTTAACTAATGAAAAACTGTTTTTT
CASSPGQGLTNEKLFF
>TRBJ1-2|NA|NA|TRBV18
TGTGCCAGCTCACCGGTCGGCACGGGGGGCTCTGGCTACACCTTC
CASSPVGTGGSGYTF
>TRBJ2-4|NA|TRBD2|TRBV4-1
TGCGCCAGCAGCCAGCCCCGGGGGGGCCCGAACATTCAGTACTTC
CASSQPRGGPNIQYF
>TRBJ1-5|NA|NA|TRBV27
TGTGCCAGCAGTTTCGGTTCACAGCCCGGCAATCAGCCCCAGCATTTT
CASSFGSQPGNQPQHF
>TRBJ2-5|once|TRBD1|TRBV9
TGTGCCAGCAGCCTCAGGGGGAGAGAGACCCAGTACTTC
CASSLRGRETQYF
>TRBJ2-1|NA|NA|TRBV30
TGTGCCTGGCATCCCCCCAACTCCTACAATGAGCAGTTCTTC
CAWHPPNSYNEQFF
>TRBJ2-3|NA|NA|TRBV9
TGTGCCAGCAGCGTAGTGGATAGCTTCGATACGCAGTATTTT
CASSVVDSFDTQYF
>TRBJ1-2|NA|NA|TRBV11-2
TGTGCCAGCAGCTTCTCGAACTATGGCTACACCTTC
CASSFSNYGYTF
>TRBJ1-1|NA|NA|TRBV5-1
TGCGCCAGCAGCTTGGTAGGGGACACTGAAGCTTTCTTT
CASSLVGDTEAFF
>TRBJ1-1|once|TRBD1|TRBV9
TGTGCCAGCAGCGTAGCGGTCGACAGGGACGCTGAAGCTTTCTTT
CASSVAVDRDAEAFF
>TRBJ2-3|NA|TRBD2|TRBV6-4
TGTGCCAGCAGTAGTAGCGGGGACACAGATACGCAGTATTTT
CASSSSGDTDTQYF
>TRBJ1-1|NA|NA|TRBV3-1/TRBV3-2
TGTGCCAGCAGTAGCTATAGGGGCAACACTGAAGCTTTCTTT
CASSSYRGNTEAFF
>TRBJ1-2|NA|TRBD1|TRBV19
TGTGCCACTATCGGGACAGCGACCTCATCGAATGGCTACACCTTC
CATIGTATSSNGYTF
>TRBJ2-2|NA|TRBD1|TRBV5-1
TGCGCCAGCAGCCTACAGGGGTCCGCCGGGGAGCTGTTTTTT
CASSLQGSAGELFF
>TRBJ1-2|NA|TRBD1|TRBV27
TGTGCCAGCAGTCTAAGACCCCGGACAGGGCAGATCTATGGCTACACCTTC
CASSLRPRTGQIYGYTF
>TRBJ2-5|NA|NA|TRBV5-4
TGTGCCAGCAGCTTGACCCACAGGGAGACCCAGTACTTC
CASSLTHRETQYF
>TRBJ1-1|NA|NA|TRBV12-3/TRBV12-4
TGTGCCAGCAGGGCTTCGGCGGCCACTGAAGCTTTCTTT
CASRASAATEAFF
>TRBJ1-1|NA|NA|TRBV5-4
TGTGCCAGCAGGTCGAGCCGGGTGGAGACTGAAGCTTTCTTT
CASRSSRVETEAFF
>TRBJ1-4|NA|TRBD1|TRBV5-1
TGCGCCAGCAGCGGGGACAGGGGAAATGAAAAACTGTTTTTT
CASSGDRGNEKLFF
>TRBJ1-1|once|NA|TRBV6-1
TGTGCCAGCAGTGATCACCAGGGTCAGGGCACTGAAGCTTTCTTT
CASSDHQGQGTEAFF
>TRBJ2-5|NA|TRBD1|TRBV2
TGTGCCAGCAGTGGGTTATCAGGGGGCATCGGGCACCAAGAGACCCAGTACTTC
CASSGLSGGIGHQETQYF
>TRBJ1-3|NA|NA|TRBV7-9
TGTGCCTCCACAGGGTACGGAAACACCATATATTTT
CASTGYGNTIYF
>TRBJ2-1|once|NA|TRBV3-1/TRBV3-2
TGTGCCAGCAGCCAAACTGGGGGGAGCAATGAGCAGTTCTTC
CASSQTGGSNEQFF
>TRBJ1-1|NA|NA|TRBV27
TGTGCCAGCAGTCTACAGGGAACTACGGGGAACACTGAAGCTTTCTTT
CASSLQGTTGNTEAFF
>TRBJ2-5|NA|TRBD2|TRBV2
TGTGCCAGCAGGGCCAGGACTAGCGGCGAAGAGACCCAGTACTTC
CASRARTSGEETQYF
>TRBJ1-1|once|TRBD1|TRBV5-1
TGCGCCAGCAGCTCGGAGACAGGGGGTACTGAAGCTTTCTTT
CASSSETGGTEAFF
>TRBJ1-1|NA|TRBD1|TRBV11-2
TGTGCCAGCAGCCCTCGACAGGGCCAAATGAACACTGAAGCTTTCTTT
CASSPRQGQMNTEAFF
>TRBJ2-3|few|NA|TRBV7-6
TGTGCCAGCAGCCCGCAGGCAGCCAGGGATACGCAGTATTTT
CASSPQAARDTQYF
>TRBJ1-5|NA|TRBD1|TRBV19
TGTGCCAGTAGTACGGGACAGGGGAGCCAGAGCAATCAGCCCCAGCATTTT
CASSTGQGSQSNQPQHF
>TRBJ1-1|NA|NA|TRBV2
TGTGCCAGCACTTTTGAGGGAGGGACTGAAGCTTTCTTT
CASTFEGGTEAFF
>TRBJ2-3|NA|NA|TRBV6-6
TGTGCCAGCAGAACCACTAGGGTCGGCACAGATACGCAGTATTTT
CASRTTRVGTDTQYF
>TRBJ1-3|NA|NA|TRBV6-5
TGTGCCAGCAGTTACACTCCTCCTCGCTCTGGAAACACCATATATTTT
CASSYTPPRSGNTIYF
>TRBJ2-4|NA|NA|TRBV7-8
TGTGCCAGCAGCTTATTGGCGGCCGCAAACATTCAGTACTTC
CASSLLAAANIQYF
>TRBJ2-2|NA|NA|TRBV7-3
TGTGCCAGCAGCTTCAGTAACACCGGGGAGCTGTTTTTT
CASSFSNTGELFF
>TRBJ2-5|NA|TRBD2|TRBV2
TGTGCCAGCAGAAGCCCCCCAGGACTAGCGGGGGGGCCTCAAGAGACCCAGTACTTC
CASRSPPGLAGGPQETQYF
>TRBJ1-6|NA|NA|TRBV12-3/TRBV12-4
TGTGCCAGCAGAATGTCCCAATCACCCCTCCACTTT
CASRMSQSPLHF